This T cell receptor beta chain is from a study of blood T cells in healthy people across ages. At least 7 million PBMCs were isolated per sample. V gave up 7 bases and J gave up 9 bases; unmatched junction bases: 8. The CDR3 has 12 residues. CDR1 and CDR2 from the germline V gene are SQVTM and ANQGSEA. A second roughly 6 to 11 cycle PCR used barcoded and J-beta primers. Each TCR beta cDNA got a 12-nucleotide random molecular identifier. Sequencing yielded, for each sample, at least 3 million paired-end reads carrying CDR3. Each CDR3 protein gets one entry after TCRdb re-called the 5' RACE reads with MiXCR. The table records 800,000 to 900,000 distinct CDR3 sequences, roughly 60% of them present only once.

This receptor was identified in a man between 25 and 39 years old in good health. The rearrangement links TRBV29-1 to TRBJ2-1, with 8 bases aligning to TRBD1. Input material: blood. CDR3 sequence reads: CSGKDREAEQFF. The CDR3 nucleotides read TGCAGCGGGAAGGACAGGGAGGCTGAGCAGTTCTTC.